The entry that follows covers one T cell receptor (beta chain) sequence. This clone's antigen is unknown. No per-base quality is available; no much larger clone lies one base away. The germline V gene gives CDR1 as SGHVS and CDR2 as FQNEAQ. Trimming removed 2 bases from V and 6 bases from J, leaving 11 bases between the germline ends. The cysteine opens and the phenylalanine closes a CDR3 of 15 amino acids. CDR3 DNA only is kept here, 45 bases in frame from base 1. The entry originates in a study of T cell repertoires in cytomegalovirus infection (dated 2019 in TCRdb). Describing the broader study: Alongside well-studied HLA-B-restricted epitopes, the peptide stimulations were aimed at recently identified HLA-C-restricted CMV epitopes, whose presentation resists viral immunomodulation. Donor HLA type was relevant to the analysis, because carriage of CMV infection together with the matching HLA type was indicated by public TCR beta signatures. Findings and caveats that apply to the study as a whole: The ex vivo response was dominated by HLA-C-restricted CMV-specific TCR beta clonotypes, and the single most frequent clonotype in two of eight donors was supplied by these HLA-C-restricted clonotypes. In both this cohort and an independent cohort of 352 donors, the cumulative frequency of public TCR beta family members distinguished carriers of CMV infection plus the relevant HLA type.

The treatment or condition label, as the study defines it: in vitro stimulation with specific CMV peptide epitopes to enrich CMV-specific T cells. Data came from an Illumina HiSeq 1500. TCRdb reran the public reads through fastp at Q25 and MiXCR, keeping productive beta chains. Each entry merges the rows of one CDR3 protein and shows their most common DNA and genes. The sample table records approximately 120,000 distinct CDR3 sequences; around 28% of these occur just once. Roughly 81% of the sample is held by the ten biggest clonotypes. The sample was CD8+ T cells from cultured PBMCs, taken from culture after CMV antigen stimulation. The receptor comes from a human donor in good health (CMV status not recorded). Some clones in this sample may be carry-over from other donors' samples. The V and J genes are TRBV7-8 and TRBJ1-6; too little of a D gene remains to name it. The nucleotide sequence reads TGTGCCAGCAGCTTAACACGGGTGCTTAATTCACCCCTCCACTTT. The resulting protein is CASSLTRVLNSPLHF.